This T cell receptor (beta chain) was recorded in a study of blood T cell repertoires in COVID-19. Study overall: Collection of acute and convalescent COVID-19 samples took place in the United States, Italy and Spain.

In the original processing: Amplification from reference gene primers served as the basis for estimated nucleated cell counts. The table came from immunoSEQ multiplex PCR; TCRdb's copy has only in-frame clones and leaves some out. V and J calls and clone size follow that table, whereas D and trimming were derived from the DNA. The sample yields 78,000 or so clones, about nine tenths seen once. This clone has just one count. The CDR3 covers 15 residues. Unmatched junction bases numbered 7, after V lost 2 bases and J lost 7 bases. Germline CDR1 reads MDHEN; CDR2 reads SYDVKM. This receptor was obtained from a man in his fifties with active or convalescent COVID-19. The chain employs TRBV28 and TRBJ2-1, with 8 bases fitting TRBD2. Input material: peripheral blood. The CDR3 sequence is CASSLGGTSVNEQFF. The CDR3, as DNA: TGTGCCAGCAGTTTAGGCGGGACTAGTGTAAATGAGCAGTTCTTC.